One sample yielded the 10 T cell receptor beta chains listed below, sequenced in a study of molecular identifiers for immune sequencing clone quantification (dated by TCRdb to 2017 to 2018). The library was generated by PCR. The instrument was an Illumina HiSeq 4000. The public sequencing data were trimmed at Q25 with fastp and processed into clonotypes with MiXCR by TCRdb, which kept only in-frame beta chains. Under each unique CDR3 protein, matching rows form one entry showing the most common genes and DNA. For this sample there are about half a million distinct CDR3 sequences; about a fifth appear just once. The top ten constitute about 0.78% of the sample. The specimen was naive CD8+ T cells from blood, with Jurkat cell RNA spiked in. Explained via the paper, the cell subset or site label denotes: FACS-sorted CD8+CD4-CCR7+CD45RA+ naive T cells. The receptors come from a human donor in good health. Some libraries in this study had Jurkat cell RNA spiked in.

This clonotype was recorded at least ten times. This chain links TRBV7-2 with TRBJ2-3, with 12 bases that match TRBD2. The CDR3 consists of 16 residues. Unmatched junction bases numbered 9, after V lost 5 bases and J lost 6 bases. Germline values: CDR1 SGHTA, CDR2 FQGNSA. CDR3 sequence: CASSPGLAGPRDTQYF. The CDR3 nucleotides are TGTGCCAGCAGCCCTGGACTAGCGGGGCCCCGTGATACGCAGTATTTT.

In nucleotides, the CDR3 is TGTGCCAGCAGCCCTCCAGGGACTAGCGCCTCCTACGAGCAGTACTTC. It translates to CASSPPGTSASYEQYF. The rearrangement joins TRBV7-6 to TRBJ2-7; 10 positions agree with TRBD2. With V trimmed by 5 bases and J by 0 bases, 7 bases remained unmatched. The CDR3 is 16 residues long. Germline CDR1 reads SGHVS; CDR2 reads FNYEAQ.

The chain employs TRBV29-1 and TRBJ1-3; 9 bases are a match to TRBD1. The CDR3 has 17 residues. V shed 5 bases, J shed 2 bases, and the junction held 13 bases outside the gene matches. The V gene's germline CDR1 is SQVTM and CDR2 ANQGSEA. The CDR3 DNA follows: TGCAGCGTTTGGTCTTTGTCCGGGACAGGGACTGGAAACACCATATATTTT. The encoded protein is CSVWSLSGTGTGNTIYF.

This clonotype was seen at least ten times. The chain carries TRBV12-3 or TRBV12-4 and TRBJ1-5; maybe TRBD1 (6 bases). CDR3 length: 15 amino acids. The V end lost 3 bases, the J end lost 7 bases, and 16 bases lay between the germline ends. CDR3 residues: CASSLSGGQGQPQHF. DNA for the CDR3: TGTGCCAGCAGTTTGAGCGGGGGCCAGGGCCAGCCCCAGCATTTT.

The sample holds a few counts of this clonotype. The chain uses TRBV4-1 and TRBJ2-7; 7 nucleotides line up with TRBD1. The CDR3 has 15 amino acids. In germline, CDR1 is MGHRA, CDR2 YSYEKL. J gave up 3 bases and V 3 bases, and 8 bases lay outside the gene matches. The CDR3 spells CASSHPGQSFYEQYF. CDR3 sequence (DNA): TGCGCCAGCAGCCATCCGGGACAGTCTTTCTACGAGCAGTACTTC.

This clonotype has ten or more counts. The J gene is TRBJ1-1, the V gene TRBV2, with D hard to call. The V gene's germline CDR1 is SNHLY and CDR2 FYNNEI. The CDR3 extends over 12 amino acids. V was trimmed by 7 bases and J by 4 bases, leaving 10 bases between them. The chain's CDR3 is CASKEGGTEAFF. The CDR3 nucleotides are TGTGCCAGCAAGGAGGGAGGCACTGAAGCTTTCTTT.

The chain joins TRBV20-1 to TRBJ1-3; no clear D gene. The CDR3 spans 15 residues. The V gene lost 0 bases and the J gene lost 6 bases, with 15 bases spanning the gap. Germline-derived CDR1 and CDR2 are DFQATT and SNEGSKA (reference sequence). Here the CDR3 reads CSARDLWGPPNTIYF. The CDR3 bases are TGCAGTGCTAGAGATCTATGGGGTCCCCCAAACACCATATATTTT.

V and J are TRBV7-2 and TRBJ2-3, with TRBD2 matching 13 bases. The germline V gene encodes CDR1 SGHTA and CDR2 FQGNSA. V gave up 5 bases and J gave up 0 bases; unmatched junction bases: 5. This CDR3 is 17 amino acids long. CDR3 coding DNA: TGTGCCAGCAGCCCAGGGACTAGCGGGGCCAGCACAGATACGCAGTATTTT. Protein: CASSPGTSGASTDTQYF.

V is TRBV20-1 and J is TRBJ2-3, with TRBD2 matching 7 bases. CDR1 is DFQATT and CDR2 is SNEGSKA in the germline V gene (reference sequence). V lost 0 bases and J lost 0; bases outside the gene matches: 12. There are 18 residues in the CDR3. CDR3: CSARDLTSGALSTDTQYF. The CDR3 nucleotides read TGCAGTGCTAGAGATCTCACCAGCGGGGCTCTTAGCACAGATACGCAGTATTTT.

Points on this clonotype: This may be a read error, as it is one base from a much larger clone. The V gene is TRBV7-9, the J gene TRBJ2-3; D possibly corresponds to TRBD1 (5 bases). The CDR3 has 14 residues. The germline CDR1 and CDR2 sequences are SEHNR and FQNEAQ (reference sequence). The CDR3 DNA is TGTGCCAGCGGAAAGGACGGCGGCACAGGTACGCAGTATTTT. Translated, it gives CASGKDGGTGTQYF.